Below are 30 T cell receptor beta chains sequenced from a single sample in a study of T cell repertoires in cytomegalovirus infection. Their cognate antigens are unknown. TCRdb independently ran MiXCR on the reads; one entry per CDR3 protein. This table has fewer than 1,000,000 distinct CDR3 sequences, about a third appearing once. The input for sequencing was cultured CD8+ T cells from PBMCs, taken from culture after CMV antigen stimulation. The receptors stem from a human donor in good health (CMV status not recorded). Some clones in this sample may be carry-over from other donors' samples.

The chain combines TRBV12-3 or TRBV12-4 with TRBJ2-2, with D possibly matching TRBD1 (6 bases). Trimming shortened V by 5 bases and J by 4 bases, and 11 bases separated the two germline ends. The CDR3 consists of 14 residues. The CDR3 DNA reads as TGTGCCAGCAGTCCCCACAGGGTCACCGGGGAGCTGTTTTTT. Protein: CASSPHRVTGELFF.

Here the CDR3 DNA reads TGTGCCAGCAGCGGGGCAGGGGCGCGAGAGCAGTACTTC. Translated: CASSGAGAREQYF. The chain links TRBV27 to TRBJ2-7; D perhaps matches TRBD1 (6 bases). V gave up 6 bases and J gave up 7 bases, with 16 bases separating them. The CDR3 is 13 residues long. Germline V lookup: CDR1 MNHEY, CDR2 SMNVEV (reference sequence).

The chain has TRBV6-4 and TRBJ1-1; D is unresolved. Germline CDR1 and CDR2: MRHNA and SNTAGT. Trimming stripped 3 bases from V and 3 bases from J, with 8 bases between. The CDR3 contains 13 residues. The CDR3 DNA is TGTGCCAGCAGTGAAATCGAGGACACTGAAGCTTTCTTT. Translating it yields CASSEIEDTEAFF.

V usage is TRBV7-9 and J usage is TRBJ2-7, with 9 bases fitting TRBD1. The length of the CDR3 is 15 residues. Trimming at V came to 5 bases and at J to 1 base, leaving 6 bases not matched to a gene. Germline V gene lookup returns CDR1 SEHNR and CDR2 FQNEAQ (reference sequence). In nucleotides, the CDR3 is TGTGCCAGCAGCACTCGGGACAGGGATTCCTACGAGCAGTACTTC. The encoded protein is CASSTRDRDSYEQYF.

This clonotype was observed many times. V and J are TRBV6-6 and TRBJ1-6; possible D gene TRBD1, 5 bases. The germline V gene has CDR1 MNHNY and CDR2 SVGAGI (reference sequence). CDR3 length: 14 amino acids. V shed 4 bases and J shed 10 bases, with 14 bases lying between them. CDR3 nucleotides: TGTGCCAGCAGTTCCTGGGACTATGACTCACCCCTCCACTTT. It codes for CASSSWDYDSPLHF.

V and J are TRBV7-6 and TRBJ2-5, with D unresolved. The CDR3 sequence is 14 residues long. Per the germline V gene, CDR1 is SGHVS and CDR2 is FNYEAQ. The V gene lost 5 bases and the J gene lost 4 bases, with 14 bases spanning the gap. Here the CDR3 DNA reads TGTGCCAGCAGCCCCGAGTTACGGTTAGAGACCCAGTACTTC. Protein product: CASSPELRLETQYF.

The CDR3 nucleotides are TGTGCCATCGCGAGGGGCGGAGATGAGCAGTTCTTC. Its protein is CAIARGGDEQFF. This chain joins TRBV10-3 and TRBJ2-1, with D tentatively TRBD1 or TRBD2 (5 bases each). Trimming took off 8 bases at V and 8 bases at J, with 13 bases between the two ends. The CDR3 extends over 12 amino acids. Germline lookup yields CDR1 ENHRY and CDR2 SYGVKD.

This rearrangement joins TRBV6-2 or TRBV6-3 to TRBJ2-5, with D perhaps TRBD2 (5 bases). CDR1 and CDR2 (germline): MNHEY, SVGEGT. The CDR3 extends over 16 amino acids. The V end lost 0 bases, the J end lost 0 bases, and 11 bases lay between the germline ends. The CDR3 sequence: CASSYSLEDYQETQYF. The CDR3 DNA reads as TGTGCCAGCAGTTACTCGTTGGAGGACTACCAAGAGACCCAGTACTTC.

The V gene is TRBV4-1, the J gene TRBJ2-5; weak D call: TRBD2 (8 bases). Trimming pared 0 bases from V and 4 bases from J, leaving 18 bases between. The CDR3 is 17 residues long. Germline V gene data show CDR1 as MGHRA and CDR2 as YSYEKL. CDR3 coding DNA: TGCGCCAGCAGCCAAGATATGGGGGACAGCGGGGGAGAGACCCAGTACTTC. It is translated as CASSQDMGDSGGETQYF.

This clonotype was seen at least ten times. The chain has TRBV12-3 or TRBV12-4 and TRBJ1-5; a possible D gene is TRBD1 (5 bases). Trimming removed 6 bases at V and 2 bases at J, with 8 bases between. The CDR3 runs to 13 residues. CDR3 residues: CASSLQGNQPQHF. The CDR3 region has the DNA TGTGCCAGCAGCCTACAGGGCAATCAGCCCCAGCATTTT.

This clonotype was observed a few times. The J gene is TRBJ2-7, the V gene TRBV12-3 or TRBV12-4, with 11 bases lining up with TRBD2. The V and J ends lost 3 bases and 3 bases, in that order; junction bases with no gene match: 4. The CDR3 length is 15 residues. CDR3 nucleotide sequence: TGTGCCAGCAGTTTGGTCCTAGCGGGGGGCTACGAGCAGTACTTC. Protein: CASSLVLAGGYEQYF.

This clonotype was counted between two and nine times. The CDR3 reads CASSYSHPSGELFF. The CDR3 DNA reads as TGTGCCAGCAGTTACAGTCACCCATCCGGGGAGCTGTTTTTT. The chain has TRBV6-6 and TRBJ2-2; no reliable D call. This CDR3 has 14 amino acids. Trimming cost V 2 bases and J 6 bases, with 10 bases left between them. Germline-derived CDR1 and CDR2 are MNHNY and SVGAGI (reference sequence).

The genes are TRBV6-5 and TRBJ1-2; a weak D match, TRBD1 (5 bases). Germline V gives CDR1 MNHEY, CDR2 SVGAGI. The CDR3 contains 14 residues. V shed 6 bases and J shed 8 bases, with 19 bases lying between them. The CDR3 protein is CASSYGTHDFGYTF. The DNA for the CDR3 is TGTGCCAGCAGCTACGGGACTCACGACTTCGGCTACACCTTC.

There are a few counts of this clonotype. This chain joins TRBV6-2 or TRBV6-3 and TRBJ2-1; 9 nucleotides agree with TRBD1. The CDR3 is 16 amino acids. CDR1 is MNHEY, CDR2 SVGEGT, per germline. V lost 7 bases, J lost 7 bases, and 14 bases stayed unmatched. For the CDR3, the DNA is TGTGCCAGCACTCCCCCCGGGACAGGGAGTGGAAATGAGCAGTTCTTC. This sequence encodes CASTPPGTGSGNEQFF.

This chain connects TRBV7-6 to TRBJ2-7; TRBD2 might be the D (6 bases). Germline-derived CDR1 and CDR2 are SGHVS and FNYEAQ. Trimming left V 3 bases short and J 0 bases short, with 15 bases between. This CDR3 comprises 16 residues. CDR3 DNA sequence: TGTGCCAGCAGCTTGAGGGAGGCCCGATACTCCTACGAGCAGTACTTC. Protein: CASSLREARYSYEQYF.

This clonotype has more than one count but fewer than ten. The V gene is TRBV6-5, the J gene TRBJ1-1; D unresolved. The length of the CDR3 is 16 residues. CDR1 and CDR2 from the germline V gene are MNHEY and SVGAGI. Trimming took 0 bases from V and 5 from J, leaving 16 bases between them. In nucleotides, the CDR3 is TGTGCCAGCAGTTACTCGACGGGATCAGTTTCAACTGAAGCTTTCTTT. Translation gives CASSYSTGSVSTEAFF.

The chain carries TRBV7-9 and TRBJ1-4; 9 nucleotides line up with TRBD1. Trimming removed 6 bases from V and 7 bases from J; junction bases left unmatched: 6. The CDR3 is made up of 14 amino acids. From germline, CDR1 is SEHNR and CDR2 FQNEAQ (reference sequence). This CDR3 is CASRRQGGGEKLFF. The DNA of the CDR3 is TGTGCCAGCAGACGACAGGGGGGCGGTGAAAAACTGTTTTTT.

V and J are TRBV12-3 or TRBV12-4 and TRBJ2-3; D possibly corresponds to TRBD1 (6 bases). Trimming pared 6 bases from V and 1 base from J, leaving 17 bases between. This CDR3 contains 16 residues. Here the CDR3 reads CASSSGVVVGTDTQYF. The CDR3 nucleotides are TGTGCCAGCAGCTCAGGGGTCGTAGTCGGCACAGATACGCAGTATTTT.

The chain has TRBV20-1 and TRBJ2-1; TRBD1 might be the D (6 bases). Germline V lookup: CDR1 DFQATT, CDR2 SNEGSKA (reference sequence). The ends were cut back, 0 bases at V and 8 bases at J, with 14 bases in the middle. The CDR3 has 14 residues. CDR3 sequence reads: CSARDTSGADEQFF. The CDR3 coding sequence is TGCAGTGCTAGAGATACGTCAGGGGCGGATGAGCAGTTCTTC.

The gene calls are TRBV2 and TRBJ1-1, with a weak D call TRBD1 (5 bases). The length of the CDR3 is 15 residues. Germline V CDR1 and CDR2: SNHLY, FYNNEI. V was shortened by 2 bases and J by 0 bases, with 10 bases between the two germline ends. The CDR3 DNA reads TGTGCCAGCAGTGAACATGGGGCCTTGAACACTGAAGCTTTCTTT. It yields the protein CASSEHGALNTEAFF.

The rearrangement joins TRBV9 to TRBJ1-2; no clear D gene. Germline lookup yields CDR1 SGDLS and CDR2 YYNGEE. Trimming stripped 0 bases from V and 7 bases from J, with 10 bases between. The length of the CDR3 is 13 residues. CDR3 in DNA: TGTGCCAGCAGCGTAGGAGGGATCAGTGGCTACACCTTC. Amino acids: CASSVGGISGYTF.

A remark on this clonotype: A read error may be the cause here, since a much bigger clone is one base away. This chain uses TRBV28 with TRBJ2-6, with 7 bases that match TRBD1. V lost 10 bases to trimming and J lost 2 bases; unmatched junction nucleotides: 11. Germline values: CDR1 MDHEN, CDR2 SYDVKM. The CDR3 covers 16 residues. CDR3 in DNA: TGTGCCAACTCAACAGGGGAGTCAGCTGGGGCCAACGTCCTGACTTTC. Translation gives CANSTGESAGANVLTF.

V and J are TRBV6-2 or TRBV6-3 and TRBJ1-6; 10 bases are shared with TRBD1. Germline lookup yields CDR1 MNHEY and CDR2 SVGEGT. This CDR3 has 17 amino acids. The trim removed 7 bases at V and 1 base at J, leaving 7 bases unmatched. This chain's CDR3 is CASTPDRGRSYNSPLHF. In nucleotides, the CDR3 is TGTGCCAGCACCCCCGACAGGGGGCGATCCTATAATTCACCCCTCCACTTT.

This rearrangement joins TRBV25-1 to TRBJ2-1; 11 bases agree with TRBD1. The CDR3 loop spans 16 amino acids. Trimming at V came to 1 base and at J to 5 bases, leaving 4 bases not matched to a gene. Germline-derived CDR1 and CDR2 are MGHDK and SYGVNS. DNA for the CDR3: TGTGCCAGCAGTGAATTGGGACAGGGGGTGGACAATGAGCAGTTCTTC. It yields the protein CASSELGQGVDNEQFF.

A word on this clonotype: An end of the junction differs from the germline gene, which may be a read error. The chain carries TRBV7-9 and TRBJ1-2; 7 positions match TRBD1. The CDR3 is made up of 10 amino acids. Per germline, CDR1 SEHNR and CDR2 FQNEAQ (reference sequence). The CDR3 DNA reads TGTGCCAGCAGCTTTGACAGGGAGTCCTTC. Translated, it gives CASSFDRESF.

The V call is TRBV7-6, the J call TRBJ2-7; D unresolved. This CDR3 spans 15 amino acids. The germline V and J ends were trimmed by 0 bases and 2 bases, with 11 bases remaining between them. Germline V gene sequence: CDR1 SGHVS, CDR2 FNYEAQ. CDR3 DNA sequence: TGTGCCAGCAGCTTAGCGGTGGACGACCCCTACGAGCAGTACGTC. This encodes CASSLAVDDPYEQYV.

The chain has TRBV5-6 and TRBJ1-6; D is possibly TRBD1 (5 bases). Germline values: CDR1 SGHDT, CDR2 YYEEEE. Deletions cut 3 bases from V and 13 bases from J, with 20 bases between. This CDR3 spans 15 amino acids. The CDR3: CASSWTNRREGPLHF. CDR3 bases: TGTGCCAGCAGCTGGACGAACAGGAGAGAGGGGCCCCTCCACTTT.

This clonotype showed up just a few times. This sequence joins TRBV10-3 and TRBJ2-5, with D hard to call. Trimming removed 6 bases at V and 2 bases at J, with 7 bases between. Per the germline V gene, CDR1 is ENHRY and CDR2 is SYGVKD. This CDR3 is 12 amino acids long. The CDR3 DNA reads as TGTGCCATCAGGGAAGCTCAAGAGACCCAGTACTTC. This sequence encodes CAIREAQETQYF.

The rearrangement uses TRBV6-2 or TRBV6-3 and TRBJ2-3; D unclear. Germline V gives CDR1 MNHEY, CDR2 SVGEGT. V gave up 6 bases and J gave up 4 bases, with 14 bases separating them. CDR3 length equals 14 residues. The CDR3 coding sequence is TGTGCCAGCAGGCAGGTCGTAGATGCAGATACGCAGTATTTT. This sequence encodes CASRQVVDADTQYF.

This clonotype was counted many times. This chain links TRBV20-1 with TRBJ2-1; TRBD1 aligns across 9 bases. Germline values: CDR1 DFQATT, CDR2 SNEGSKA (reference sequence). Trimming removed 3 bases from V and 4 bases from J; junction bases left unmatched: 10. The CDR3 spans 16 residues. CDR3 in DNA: TGCAGTGCTAGTGGCCGGGGACAGGGAAAGTACAATGAGCAGTTCTTC. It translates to CSASGRGQGKYNEQFF.